The 24 T cell receptor beta chains listed next were all sequenced from one sample in a study of metastatic and nonmetastatic thyroid tumors. TCRdb reprocessed the PCR reads via MiXCR. The data show around 26,000 clones, 20% to 25% seen once. Every patient underwent thyroid surgery untreated. Specimen: adjacent normal tissue. Source of these receptors: a female donor with papillary thyroid cancer or a benign thyroid nodule (not recorded which). Some clones in this sample may be carry-over from other donors' samples.

Remarks on this clone: This may stem from a read error, because a much larger clone lies one nucleotide away. The same CDR3 can be traced to other DNA sequences in this sample. The chain is built from TRBV4-2 and TRBJ2-4; D unclear. CDR3 size: 15 residues. Per germline, CDR1 LGHNA and CDR2 YNFKEQ. CDR3 nucleotide sequence: TGTGCCAGCAGCCAAATTGGGGTAGCCAAAAACATCCAGTACTTC. It is translated as CASSQIGVAKNIQYF.

This clone was seen a handful of times. The chain uses TRBV4-1 and TRBJ2-5; 7 nucleotides match TRBD2. The CDR3 contains 17 residues. The germline CDR1 and CDR2 sequences are MGHRA and YSYEKL. Germline trimming cut 0 bases from V and 9 bases from J; bases unmatched to any gene: 16. CDR3 sequence: CASSQDWSGKGSGAQYF. The CDR3, as DNA: TGCGCCAGCAGCCAAGATTGGAGCGGGAAAGGCTCGGGGGCCCAGTACTTC.

Many counts were recorded for this clone. V gene TRBV7-9 combines with J gene TRBJ1-4; perhaps TRBD1 as D (6 bases). From germline, CDR1 is SEHNR and CDR2 FQNEAQ (reference sequence). The CDR3 extends over 16 amino acids. Trimming pared 4 bases from V and 7 bases from J, leaving 19 bases between. The CDR3 nucleotides are TGTGCCAGCAGCTCCCAGGACAGATTGATGAGTGAAAAACTGTTTTTT. Its translation: CASSSQDRLMSEKLFF. Based on the CDR3 plus reference TRBV7-9 and TRBJ1-4, the full variable domain is DTGVSQNPRHKITKRGQNVTFRCDPISEHNRLYWYRQTLGQGPEFLTYFQNEAQLEKSRLLSDRFSAERPKGSFSTLEIQRTEQGDSAMYLCASSSQDRLMSEKLFFGSGTQLSVL.

This rearrangement joins TRBV24-1 to TRBJ2-5; D not certain. This CDR3 spans 13 amino acids. Trimming removed 9 bases at V and 4 bases at J, with 14 bases between. CDR1 and CDR2 from the germline V gene are KGHDR and SFDVKD. In nucleotides, the CDR3 is TGTGCCACCGCCCGAAGTTTAGGAGAGACCCAGTACTTC. It yields the protein CATARSLGETQYF.

This clone showed up just a few times. The chain carries TRBV2 and TRBJ1-2; a possible D gene is TRBD1 (6 bases). Looked up from germline, CDR1 is SNHLY and CDR2 is FYNNEI. The CDR3 totals 12 residues. Trimming took 7 bases from V and 8 from J, leaving 14 bases between them. The CDR3 DNA sequence: TGTGCCAGCACCTTACAAGGGGGAGGCTACACCTTC. Its translation: CASTLQGGGYTF.

In this sample, this clone turned up many times. This chain links TRBV2 with TRBJ2-4; 9 bases are shared with TRBD2. The germline V gene has CDR1 SNHLY and CDR2 FYNNEI. The CDR3 loop spans 17 amino acids. Trimming cost V 0 bases and J 5 bases; bases outside gene matches: 8. As DNA, the CDR3 is TGTGCCAGCAGTGAAGCGCGGAATAGCGGGAGAGAAAACATTCAGTACTTC. It codes for CASSEARNSGRENIQYF.

V and J are TRBV20-1 and TRBJ2-1; perhaps TRBD2 as D (5 bases). The CDR3 sequence is 12 residues long. V dropped 5 bases and J dropped 7 bases, with 12 bases sitting between them. Germline CDR1 and CDR2: DFQATT and SNEGSKA (reference sequence). CDR3 residues: CSARWRTNEQFF. CDR3 bases: TGCAGTGCTCGCTGGAGGACTAATGAGCAGTTCTTC.

At least ten counts were recorded for this clone. The V and J genes are TRBV11-2 and TRBJ2-7; the D is unclear. The CDR3 runs 13 residues. CDR1 is SGHAT, CDR2 FQNNGV, per germline. The V end was cut by 1 base, the J end by 2 bases, with 6 bases between. The CDR3 protein is CASSLVETYEQYF. CDR3 DNA sequence: TGTGCCAGCAGCTTAGTGGAGACCTACGAGCAGTACTTC.

This clone occurred many times. The chain is built from TRBV11-2 and TRBJ2-3; the D is unclear. V gave up 4 bases and J gave up 2 bases, with 10 bases separating them. Germline CDR1 is SGHAT and CDR2 is FQNNGV. There are 14 residues in the CDR3. As DNA, the CDR3 is TGTGCCAGCAGCTCGTTGGGTCCCACAGATACGCAGTATTTT. Translating gives CASSSLGPTDTQYF.

This clone turned up a few times. This chain uses TRBV7-2 with TRBJ2-7; 7 bases map to TRBD1. In germline, CDR1 is SGHTA, CDR2 FQGNSA. The V gene end was trimmed by 1 base and the J gene end by 0 bases; junction bases not matched to a gene: 3. This CDR3 is 15 amino acids long. The chain's CDR3 is CASSLVKGASYEQYF. The CDR3 nucleotides read TGTGCCAGCAGCTTAGTGAAGGGGGCCTCCTACGAGCAGTACTTC.

This clone was observed a few times. This rearrangement joins TRBV6-2 or TRBV6-3 to TRBJ2-7; D is undetermined. The CDR3 has 13 amino acids. The germline V gene encodes CDR1 MNHEY and CDR2 SVGEGT. Between the trimmed V and J ends, which lost 5 bases and 2 bases, there was a span of 10 bases. Here the CDR3 reads CASSPTSPYEQYF. In DNA, the CDR3 is TGTGCCAGCAGTCCGACATCCCCCTACGAGCAGTACTTC.

This clone was seen repeatedly, ten times or more. V is TRBV19 and J is TRBJ2-6; D is ambiguous. V lost 8 bases, J lost 6 bases, and 26 bases lay in between. Germline loops: CDR1 LNHDA, CDR2 SQIVND (reference sequence). This CDR3 has 18 amino acids. CDR3: CASHGASPGRGEANVLTF. Here the CDR3 DNA reads TGTGCCAGTCACGGCGCGTCCCCTGGTCGTGGTGAGGCCAACGTCCTGACTTTC.

By proportion, this clone is medium-sized. The identical CDR3 is also encoded by other nucleotide sequences in the sample. The V call is TRBV6-6, the J call TRBJ2-7; the D is unclear. The CDR3 contains 14 residues. V lost 2 bases, J lost 1 base, and 9 bases lay in between. Germline loops: CDR1 MNHNY, CDR2 SVGAGI (reference sequence). CDR3 DNA sequence: TGTGCCAGCAGTTACGGGCCGAGGTCCTACGAGCAGTACTTC. Its translation: CASSYGPRSYEQYF.

This clone has ten or more counts. The J gene is TRBJ2-7, the V gene TRBV5-1; D might be TRBD2 (6 bases). The germline gives CDR1 SGHRS, CDR2 YFSETQ. V dropped 3 bases and J dropped 5 bases, with 12 bases sitting between them. The CDR3 has 13 amino acids. The CDR3 spells CASSSKGLDEQYF. The CDR3 bases are TGCGCCAGCAGCTCAAAGGGACTGGACGAGCAGTACTTC.

The table lists this clone with many counts. The gene calls are TRBV20-1 and TRBJ2-3, with no clear D. Looked up from germline, CDR1 is DFQATT and CDR2 is SNEGSKA (reference sequence). V was trimmed by 3 bases and J by 0 bases, leaving 4 bases between them. CDR3 length: 12 amino acids. The CDR3 DNA sequence: TGCAGTGCTAGGCTCAGCACAGATACGCAGTATTTT. Protein: CSARLSTDTQYF.

CDR3 residues: CASLNYLGNNEQFF. CDR3 DNA sequence: TGTGCCAGCCTCAACTATCTAGGCAACAATGAGCAGTTCTTC. V usage is TRBV2 and J usage is TRBJ2-1; D ambiguous. V gave up 8 bases and J gave up 5 bases, with 16 bases separating them. This CDR3 is built from 14 residues. Germline CDR1 is SNHLY and CDR2 is FYNNEI.

The V gene is TRBV11-2, the J gene TRBJ1-1; D ambiguous. This CDR3 is 12 amino acids long. The germline V gene encodes CDR1 SGHAT and CDR2 FQNNGV. V gave up 1 base and J gave up 6 bases, with 6 bases separating them. The CDR3 region is CASSLAGSEAFF. The DNA of the CDR3 is TGTGCCAGCAGCTTAGCTGGATCTGAAGCTTTCTTT.

This clone was observed many times. The CDR3 protein is CASQWTGAVEQYF. CDR3 DNA sequence: TGTGCCAGCCAATGGACAGGGGCGGTCGAGCAGTACTTC. This chain connects TRBV2 to TRBJ2-7, with 9 nucleotides matching TRBD1. The CDR3 has 13 amino acids. Looked up from germline, CDR1 is SNHLY and CDR2 is FYNNEI. Germline trimming cut 8 bases from V and 6 bases from J; bases unmatched to any gene: 8.

On this clone: Compared with germline, one end of the junction differs, possibly owing to a read error. The chain couples TRBV11-3 to TRBJ2-2, with D perhaps TRBD1 (6 bases). The CDR3 totals 15 residues. Looked up from germline, CDR1 is SGHNT and CDR2 is YENEEA. CDR3 sequence reads: CACSLTGTNTGELFF. The CDR3 DNA reads TGTGCCTGCAGCTTAACAGGGACGAACACCGGGGAGCTGTTTTTT. Looking up the rest from reference TRBV11-3 and TRBJ2-2 gives the full variable domain: EAGVVQSPRYKIIEKKQPVAFWCNPISGHNTLYWYLQNLGQGPELLIRYENEEAVDDSQLPKDRFSAERLKGVDSTLKIQPAELGDSAVYLCACSLTGTNTGELFFGEGSRLTVL.

The rearrangement uses TRBV2 and TRBJ2-1; possibly TRBD1 for D (6 bases). The CDR3 covers 13 residues. Germline V gene lookup returns CDR1 SNHLY and CDR2 FYNNEI. Trimming left V 8 bases short and J 10 bases short, with 18 bases between. The CDR3 is CASCEMGAGEQFF. For the CDR3, the DNA is TGTGCCAGCTGCGAAATGGGGGCCGGAGAGCAGTTCTTC.

This clone was recorded many times. The rearrangement joins TRBV2 to TRBJ1-2, with 9 bases identical to TRBD1. The CDR3 is 15 amino acids. Trimming removed 10 bases from V and 4 bases from J; junction bases left unmatched: 13. Germline V gene sequence: CDR1 SNHLY, CDR2 FYNNEI. Here the CDR3 reads CANGVRDRDRYGYTF. Here the CDR3 DNA reads TGTGCCAACGGGGTGAGGGACAGGGACCGCTATGGCTACACCTTC.

By sample share, this clone is medium-sized. The V gene is TRBV27, the J gene TRBJ2-6; 9 positions match TRBD2. The CDR3 is 15 amino acids. V was pared by 6 bases and J by 2 bases, with 2 bases of the junction left unmatched. CDR1 is MNHEY, CDR2 SMNVEV, per germline (reference sequence). The CDR3 reads CASRAGGAGANVLTF. Written as DNA, the CDR3 is TGTGCCAGCAGGGCGGGGGGGGCTGGGGCCAACGTCCTGACTTTC.

As concerns this clone: One junction end does not reproduce the germline sequence, and a read error may be involved. V gene TRBV14 combines with J gene TRBJ2-7; unclear D gene. This CDR3 contains 15 residues. Looked up from germline, CDR1 is SGHDN and CDR2 is FVKESK. As DNA, the CDR3 is TGTGCCAGCATCCAAGATCGGTGGGCCGACTACGAGCAGTACTTC. This codes for CASIQDRWADYEQYF.

Sample share makes this clone medium-sized. The genes are TRBV6-1 and TRBJ2-7, with D uncertain. CDR1 MNHNS and CDR2 SASEGT come from the germline V gene. V lost 4 bases, J lost 1 base, and 11 bases lay in between. The CDR3 loop spans 14 amino acids. Written as DNA, the CDR3 is TGTGCCAGCAGTGTCGCACTGGAGTCCTACGAGCAGTACTTC. Its translation is CASSVALESYEQYF.